Presented here are 19 T cell receptor beta chains from one specimen sequenced in a study of PD-1 blockade in classical Hodgkin lymphoma. Measured with immunoSEQ multiplex PCR; TCRdb has only the in-frame clones, and not every one. The profile shows some 3,800 clones, around 66% of them singletons. The time point is: cycle 4 day 1 (C4D1), after five to seven weeks of nivolumab. All patients relapsed after autologous stem cell transplantation, and brentuximab vedotin exposure varied. After thawing, PBMCs were subjected to magnetic negative selection to isolate CD8+ T cells. Sequenced here: CD8+ T cells from blood, sampled before the fourth cycle of nivolumab. Receptors were obtained from a human donor with classical Hodgkin lymphoma.

The CDR3 DNA sequence: TGTGCCAGCTCACCGGACAGGGGGCTTGATGGAGCTTTCTTT. Its translation: CASSPDRGLDGAFF. The V call is TRBV18, the J call TRBJ1-1; 11 nucleotides line up with TRBD1. The germline V gene encodes CDR1 KGHSH and CDR2 LQKENI. The V and J ends lost 3 bases and 10 bases, in that order; junction bases with no gene match: 7. CDR3 size: 14 residues.

The chain couples TRBV29-1 to TRBJ2-5, with 9 bases identical to TRBD1. The CDR3 extends over 16 amino acids. Germline loops: CDR1 SQVTM, CDR2 ANQGSEA. The J segment lost 5 bases and the V segment lost 2 bases, leaving 12 bases of the junction unmatched. The chain's CDR3 is CSVEFRLDRGVETQYF. As DNA, the CDR3 is TGCAGCGTTGAATTTCGGTTGGACAGGGGTGTGGAGACCCAGTACTTC.

The chain uses TRBV2 and TRBJ2-7; 8 positions match TRBD2. The CDR3 extends over 16 amino acids. CDR1 SNHLY and CDR2 FYNNEI come from the germline V gene. Trimming took 1 base from V and 1 from J; bases not matched to a gene: 6. The CDR3 DNA reads TGTGCCAGCAGTGAAGGTTTAGCGGGGCAGTCCTACGAGCAGTACTTC. Translation: CASSEGLAGQSYEQYF.

This clone was detected only a few times. The chain uses TRBV4-3 and TRBJ2-7, with D maybe TRBD1 (6 bases). The V gene's germline CDR1 is LGHNA and CDR2 YSLEER. The CDR3 loop spans 15 amino acids. V lost 0 bases and J 2 bases, leaving 11 bases between the germline ends. The CDR3 DNA follows: TGCGCCAGCAGCCAAGACCAGGGGCTGCCCTACGAGCAGTACTTC. Its translation is CASSQDQGLPYEQYF.

This chain joins TRBV6-5 and TRBJ2-7; unclear D gene. Trimming pared 2 bases from V and 2 bases from J, leaving 10 bases between. Germline V gene data show CDR1 as MNHEY and CDR2 as SVGAGI. CDR3 length: 14 residues. CDR3 region: CASSYHSSAYEQYF. The CDR3 DNA is TGTGCCAGCAGTTACCATTCGAGCGCCTACGAGCAGTACTTC.

This sequence joins TRBV7-9 and TRBJ2-1; perhaps TRBD2 as D (5 bases). With 2 bases removed from V and 4 bases from J, the gap between germline ends came to 9 bases. This CDR3 contains 14 residues. Germline CDR1 is SEHNR and CDR2 is FQNEAQ (reference sequence). CDR3 DNA: TGTGCCAGCAGCTTATGGTCGGGATACAATGAGCAGTTCTTC. Translating gives CASSLWSGYNEQFF.

This chain links TRBV7-5 with TRBJ1-1. TRBV7-5 is described as a pseudogene. CDR3 length: 12 residues. Here the CDR3 reads CATNGLNTEAFF. CDR3 DNA: TGTGCCACCAACGGGTTGAACACTGAAGCTTTCTTT.

This clone is labeled as medium-sized. The V gene is TRBV28, the J gene TRBJ2-1, with TRBD2 identical over 8 bases. Germline CDR1 and CDR2: MDHEN and SYDVKM. With V trimmed by 3 bases and J by 5 bases, 6 bases remained unmatched. This CDR3 has 15 amino acids. The CDR3 is CASSFLAGGNNEQFF. The CDR3 DNA reads as TGTGCCAGCAGTTTTTTGGCGGGAGGAAACAATGAGCAGTTCTTC.

This clone was detected a few times. The genes are TRBV7-3 and TRBJ2-3, with unresolved D. Germline V gives CDR1 SGHTA, CDR2 FQGTGA. The CDR3 loop spans 13 amino acids. V lost 2 bases to trimming and J lost 6 bases, with 9 bases between them. The CDR3 DNA reads as TGTGCCAGCAGCTTATTTGGTGGGGATACGCAGTATTTT. Translating gives CASSLFGGDTQYF.

This clone was seen only once. This chain joins TRBV6-5 and TRBJ2-7; D uncertain. The CDR3 runs to 12 residues. V was trimmed by 6 bases and J by 6 bases, leaving 12 bases between them. Germline V CDR1 and CDR2: MNHEY, SVGAGI. The CDR3 coding sequence is TGTGCCAGCAGCCCAGGCGATGCCGAGCAGTACTTC. Translated: CASSPGDAEQYF.

The chain carries TRBV5-4 and TRBJ2-1; TRBD2 agrees at 12 bases. Germline-derived CDR1 and CDR2 are SGHNT and YYREEE (reference sequence). Trimming took 1 base from V and 9 from J; bases not matched to a gene: 11. CDR3 length: 17 residues. CDR3 bases: TGTGCCAGCAGCTTGCTAGCGGGGGGGCCTACAGGTCGTGAGCAGTTCTTC. It codes for CASSLLAGGPTGREQFF.

The rearrangement joins TRBV2 to TRBJ2-1, with 7 positions matching TRBD2. Germline V gene lookup returns CDR1 SNHLY and CDR2 FYNNEI. The length of the CDR3 is 13 residues. V was clipped by 8 bases and J by 4 bases; unmatched bases: 5. CDR3 residues: CASVGEGYNEQFF. The CDR3 bases are TGTGCCAGCGTGGGGGAGGGTTACAATGAGCAGTTCTTC.

This clone was detected a few times. This chain uses TRBV7-6 with TRBJ2-1, with 7 bases identical to TRBD2. The germline V gene encodes CDR1 SGHVS and CDR2 FNYEAQ. The CDR3 is made up of 16 amino acids. Trimming took 1 base from V and 8 from J; bases not matched to a gene: 11. CDR3 region: CASSLGASGRMDEQFF. In DNA, the CDR3 is TGTGCCAGCAGCTTAGGCGCTAGCGGCCGGATGGATGAGCAGTTCTTC.

This clone appeared a few times. The V and J genes are TRBV5-6 and TRBJ2-4; D is undetermined. V lost 0 bases, J lost 8 bases, and 9 bases lay in between. Germline loops: CDR1 SGHDT, CDR2 YYEEEE. The CDR3 spans 13 residues. In DNA, the CDR3 is TGTGCCAGCAGCTTGGCCGAAGTTGACATTCAGTACTTC. It codes for CASSLAEVDIQYF.

The V gene is TRBV6-8, the J gene TRBJ2-1; D not certain. The length of the CDR3 is 11 residues. CDR1 is MNHGY, CDR2 SAAAGT, per germline. The ends were cut back, 5 bases at V and 4 bases at J, with 3 bases in the middle. The CDR3 region is CASSTYNEQFF. The CDR3 DNA follows: TGTGCCAGCAGTACTTACAATGAGCAGTTCTTC.

The chain is built from TRBV2 and TRBJ2-7; D remains ambiguous. Trimming left V 3 bases short and J 4 bases short, with 10 bases between. CDR1 and CDR2 from the germline V gene are SNHLY and FYNNEI. The length of the CDR3 is 13 residues. CDR3 nucleotide sequence: TGTGCCAGCAGTGAGGCACATTTATACGAGCAGTACTTC. This encodes CASSEAHLYEQYF.

This clone appeared once. V is TRBV27 and J is TRBJ2-1, with TRBD2 identical over 12 bases. Germline V gene data show CDR1 as MNHEY and CDR2 as SMNVEV (reference sequence). The CDR3 is 18 residues long. Trimming removed 8 bases from V and 0 bases from J; junction bases left unmatched: 11. CDR3 amino acids: CASGLAGGPESSYNEQFF. The CDR3 bases are TGTGCCAGCGGCCTAGCGGGGGGGCCGGAGAGCTCCTACAATGAGCAGTTCTTC.

This chain links TRBV4-3 with TRBJ2-1; the D is unclear. With 1 base removed from V and 6 bases from J, the gap between germline ends came to 4 bases. CDR3 length equals 12 residues. In germline, CDR1 is LGHNA, CDR2 YSLEER. The CDR3 region has the DNA TGCGCCAGCAGCCAAGTCTCCAATGAGCAGTTCTTC. Its protein is CASSQVSNEQFF.

The chain joins TRBV4-2 to TRBJ1-2; TRBD1 aligns across 12 bases. In germline, CDR1 is LGHNA, CDR2 YNFKEQ. This CDR3 region has 17 residues. V lost 1 base and J lost 6; bases outside the gene matches: 9. The CDR3 nucleotides read TGTGCCAGCAGCCAAGTAGGGACAGGGGGCGTGAGAAATGGCTACACCTTC. Its translation: CASSQVGTGGVRNGYTF.